This TCR beta chain was recovered during a study of T cells after yellow fever vaccination. Study summary: In the case of low-cell-number fractions, SMART-Seq v4 Ultra Low Input was used for preparation.

This clonotype was counted at least ten times. Template-switching 5'RACE yielded the TCR cDNA; a universal primer site and UMIs were added in the process. MiXCR was run by TCRdb on the 5' RACE reads, yielding one entry per CDR3 protein. The sample lists a few hundred thousand distinct CDR3 sequences, 3% to 4.5% occurring once. Germline V gene data show CDR1 as ENHRY and CDR2 as SYGVKD. This CDR3 comprises 13 residues. V trimming: 10 bases; J trimming: 8 bases; junction bases outside the gene matches: 8. The material sequenced was PBMCs, taken on the day of the yellow fever booster vaccination. This chain connects TRBV10-3 to TRBJ1-4, with 9 nucleotides matching TRBD1. This sequence was found in a man between 18 and 29 years old who received the YFV17D yellow fever vaccine. The CDR3 region is CATRDRDGEKLFF. CDR3 nucleotides: TGTGCCACCCGGGACAGGGACGGCGAAAAACTGTTTTTT.